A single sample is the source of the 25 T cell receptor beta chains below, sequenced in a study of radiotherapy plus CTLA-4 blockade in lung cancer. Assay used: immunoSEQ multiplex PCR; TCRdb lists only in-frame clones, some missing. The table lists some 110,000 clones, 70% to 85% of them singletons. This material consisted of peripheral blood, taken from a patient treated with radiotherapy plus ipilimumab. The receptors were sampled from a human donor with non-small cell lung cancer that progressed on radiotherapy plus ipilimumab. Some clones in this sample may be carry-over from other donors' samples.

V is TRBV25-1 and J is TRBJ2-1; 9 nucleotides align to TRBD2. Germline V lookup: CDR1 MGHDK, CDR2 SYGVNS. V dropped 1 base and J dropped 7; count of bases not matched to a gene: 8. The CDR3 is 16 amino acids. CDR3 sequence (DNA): TGTGCCAGCAGTGAATGGGGTAGCGGGGGAAGTAATGAGCAGTTCTTC. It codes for CASSEWGSGGSNEQFF. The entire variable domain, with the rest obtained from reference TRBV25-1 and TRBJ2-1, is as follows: EADIYQTPRYLVIGTGKKITLECSQTMGHDKMYWYQQDPGMELHLIHYSYGVNSTEKGDLSSESTVSRIRTEHFPLTLESARPSHTSQYLCASSEWGSGGSNEQFFGPGTRLTVL.

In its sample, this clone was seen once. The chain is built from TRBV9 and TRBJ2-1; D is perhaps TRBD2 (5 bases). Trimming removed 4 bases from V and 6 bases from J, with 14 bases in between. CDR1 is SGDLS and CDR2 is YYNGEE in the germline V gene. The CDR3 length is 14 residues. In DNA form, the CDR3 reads TGTGCCAGCAGCCCCGGGGTAGGAGGCAATGAGCAGTTCTTC. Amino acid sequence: CASSPGVGGNEQFF.

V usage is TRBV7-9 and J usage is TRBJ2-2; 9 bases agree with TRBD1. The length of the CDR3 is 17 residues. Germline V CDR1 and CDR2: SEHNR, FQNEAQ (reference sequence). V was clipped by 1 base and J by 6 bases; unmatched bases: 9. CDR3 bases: TGTGCCAGCAGCTTAGTCTCGGGACAGGGATGGCCCGGGGAGCTGTTTTTT. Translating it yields CASSLVSGQGWPGELFF.

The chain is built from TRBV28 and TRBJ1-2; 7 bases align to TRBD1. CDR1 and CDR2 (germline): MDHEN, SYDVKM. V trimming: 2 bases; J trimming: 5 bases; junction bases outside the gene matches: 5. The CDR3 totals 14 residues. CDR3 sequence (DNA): TGTGCCAGCAGTTTACCCGGGACAGCTTATGGCTACACCTTC. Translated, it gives CASSLPGTAYGYTF.

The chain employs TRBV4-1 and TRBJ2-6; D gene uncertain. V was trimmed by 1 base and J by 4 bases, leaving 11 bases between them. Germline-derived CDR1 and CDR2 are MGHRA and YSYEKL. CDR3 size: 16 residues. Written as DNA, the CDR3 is TGCGCCAGCAGCCAAGCACCTTGGCGGGGGGCCAACGTCCTGACTTTC. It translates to CASSQAPWRGANVLTF.

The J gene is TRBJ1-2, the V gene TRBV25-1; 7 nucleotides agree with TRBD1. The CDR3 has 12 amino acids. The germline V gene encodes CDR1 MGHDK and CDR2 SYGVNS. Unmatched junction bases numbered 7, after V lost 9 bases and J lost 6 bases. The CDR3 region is CASQDRSDGYTF. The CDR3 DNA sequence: TGTGCCAGTCAGGACAGGTCGGATGGCTACACCTTC.

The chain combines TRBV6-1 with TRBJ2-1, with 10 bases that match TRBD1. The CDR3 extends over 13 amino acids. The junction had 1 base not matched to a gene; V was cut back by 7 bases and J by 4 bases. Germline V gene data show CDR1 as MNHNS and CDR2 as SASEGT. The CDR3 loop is CASMGQGYNEQFF. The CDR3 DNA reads TGTGCCAGCATGGGACAGGGGTACAATGAGCAGTTCTTC.

The CDR3 DNA reads as TGTGCCAGCAGCCTGCGACAGGGGGGTGATCAGCCCCAGCATTTT. Translated: CASSLRQGGDQPQHF. This sequence joins TRBV6-6 and TRBJ1-5; 9 bases align to TRBD1. CDR3 size: 15 residues. CDR1 is MNHNY, CDR2 SVGAGI, per germline (reference sequence). The ends lost 6 bases at V and 5 bases at J; junction bases unmatched: 8.

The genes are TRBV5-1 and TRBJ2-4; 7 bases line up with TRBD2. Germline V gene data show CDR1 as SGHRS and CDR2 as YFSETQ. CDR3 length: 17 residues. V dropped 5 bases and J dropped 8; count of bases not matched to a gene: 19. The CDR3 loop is CASSPGTGLGSGYIQYF. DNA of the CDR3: TGCGCCAGCAGTCCCGGGACTGGACTAGGGTCAGGGTACATTCAGTACTTC.

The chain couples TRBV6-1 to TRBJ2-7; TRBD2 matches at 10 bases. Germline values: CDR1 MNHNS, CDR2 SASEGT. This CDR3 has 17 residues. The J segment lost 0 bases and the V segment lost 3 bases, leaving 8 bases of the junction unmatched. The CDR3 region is CASSDLASGGFSYEQYF. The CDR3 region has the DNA TGTGCCAGCAGTGATTTGGCTAGCGGGGGCTTCTCCTACGAGCAGTACTTC.

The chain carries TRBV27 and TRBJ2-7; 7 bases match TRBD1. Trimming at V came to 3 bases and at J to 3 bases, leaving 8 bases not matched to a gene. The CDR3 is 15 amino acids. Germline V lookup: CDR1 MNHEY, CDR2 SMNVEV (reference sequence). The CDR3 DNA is TGTGCCAGCAGTTTGGGGTGGGGACAGAACTACGAGCAGTACTTC. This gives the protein CASSLGWGQNYEQYF.

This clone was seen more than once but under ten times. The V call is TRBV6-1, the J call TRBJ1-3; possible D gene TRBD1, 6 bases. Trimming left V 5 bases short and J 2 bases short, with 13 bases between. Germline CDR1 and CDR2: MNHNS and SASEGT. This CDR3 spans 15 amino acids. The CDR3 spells CASSRGYLPGNTIYF. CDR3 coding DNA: TGTGCCAGCAGTAGGGGGTACTTACCTGGAAACACCATATATTTT.

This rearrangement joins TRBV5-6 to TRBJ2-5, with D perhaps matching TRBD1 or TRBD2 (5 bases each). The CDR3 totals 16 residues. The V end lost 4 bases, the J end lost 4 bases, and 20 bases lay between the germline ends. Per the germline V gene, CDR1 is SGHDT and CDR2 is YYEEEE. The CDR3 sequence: CASSGVGANQGETQYF. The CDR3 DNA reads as TGTGCCAGCAGCGGGGTGGGAGCGAACCAGGGAGAGACCCAGTACTTC.

CDR3 sequence: CASSLASRNTIYF. The DNA for the CDR3 is TGTGCCAGCAGCTTAGCATCCCGAAACACCATATATTTT. The chain employs TRBV7-9 and TRBJ1-3; D is unclear. The V and J ends lost 0 bases and 5 bases respectively, with 5 bases between them. The germline CDR1 and CDR2 sequences are SEHNR and FQNEAQ (reference sequence). The CDR3 length is 13 residues.

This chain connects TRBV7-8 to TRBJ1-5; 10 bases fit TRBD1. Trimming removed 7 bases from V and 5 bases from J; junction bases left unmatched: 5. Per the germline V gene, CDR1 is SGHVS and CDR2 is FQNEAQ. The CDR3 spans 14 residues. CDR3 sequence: CASTTGQGYQPQHF. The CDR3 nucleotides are TGTGCCAGCACCACGGGACAGGGGTATCAGCCCCAGCATTTT.

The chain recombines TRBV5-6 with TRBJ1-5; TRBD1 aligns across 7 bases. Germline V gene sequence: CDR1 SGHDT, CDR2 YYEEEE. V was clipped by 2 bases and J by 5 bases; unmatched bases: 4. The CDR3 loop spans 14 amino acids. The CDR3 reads CASSLQGNHQPQHF. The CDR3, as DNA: TGTGCCAGCAGCTTACAGGGGAACCATCAGCCCCAGCATTTT.

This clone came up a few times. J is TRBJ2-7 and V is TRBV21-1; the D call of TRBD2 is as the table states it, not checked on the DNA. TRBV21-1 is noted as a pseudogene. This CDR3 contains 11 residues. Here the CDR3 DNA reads TGTGACCGGGGGGGCGGCTACGAGCAGTACTTC. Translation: CDRGGGYEQYF.

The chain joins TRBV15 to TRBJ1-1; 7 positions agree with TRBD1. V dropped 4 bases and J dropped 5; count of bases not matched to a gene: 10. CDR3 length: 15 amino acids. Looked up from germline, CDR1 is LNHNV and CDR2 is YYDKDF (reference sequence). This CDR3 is CATSTRQGWETEAFF. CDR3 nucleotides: TGTGCCACCAGCACCCGACAGGGATGGGAAACTGAAGCTTTCTTT.

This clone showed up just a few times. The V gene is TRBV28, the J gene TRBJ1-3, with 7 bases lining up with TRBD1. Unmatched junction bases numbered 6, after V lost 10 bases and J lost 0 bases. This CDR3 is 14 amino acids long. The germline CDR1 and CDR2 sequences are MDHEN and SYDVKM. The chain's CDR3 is CATEQGSSGNTIYF. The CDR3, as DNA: TGTGCCACAGAACAGGGGAGCTCTGGAAACACCATATATTTT.

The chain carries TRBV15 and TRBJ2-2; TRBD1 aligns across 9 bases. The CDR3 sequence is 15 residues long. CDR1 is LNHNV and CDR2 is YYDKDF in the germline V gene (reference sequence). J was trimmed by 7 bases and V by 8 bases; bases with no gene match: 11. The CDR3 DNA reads TGTGCCACCTCCCGCTGGGACAGGGTGATCGGGGAGCTGTTTTTT. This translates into CATSRWDRVIGELFF.

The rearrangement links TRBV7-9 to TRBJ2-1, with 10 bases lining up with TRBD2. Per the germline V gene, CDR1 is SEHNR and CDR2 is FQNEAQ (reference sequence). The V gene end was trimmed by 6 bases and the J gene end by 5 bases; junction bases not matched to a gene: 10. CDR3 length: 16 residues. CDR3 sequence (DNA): TGTGCCAGCAGGAGCGGGCGACTAGCGGGTAACAATGAGCAGTTCTTC. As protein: CASRSGRLAGNNEQFF.

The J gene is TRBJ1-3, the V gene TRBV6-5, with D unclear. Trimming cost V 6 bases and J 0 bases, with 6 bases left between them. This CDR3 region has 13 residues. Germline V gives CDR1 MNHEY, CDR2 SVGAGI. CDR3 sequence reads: CASRPSSGNTIYF. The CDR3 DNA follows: TGTGCCAGCAGACCGAGCTCTGGAAACACCATATATTTT.

In DNA, the CDR3 is TGTGCCAGCAGCTTACCCCACGGCTCCTATGGCTACACCTTC. Protein product: CASSLPHGSYGYTF. The chain joins TRBV7-2 to TRBJ1-2; no reliable D call. The CDR3 has 14 amino acids. Germline CDR1 and CDR2: SGHTA and FQGNSA. Trimming took 2 bases from V and 4 from J, leaving 11 bases between them.

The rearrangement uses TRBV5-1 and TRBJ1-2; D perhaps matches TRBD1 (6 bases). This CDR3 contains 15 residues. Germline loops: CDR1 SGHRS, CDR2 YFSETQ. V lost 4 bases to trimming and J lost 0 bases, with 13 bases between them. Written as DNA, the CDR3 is TGCGCCAGCAGCGAAGCGGGACAACCTAACTATGGCTACACCTTC. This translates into CASSEAGQPNYGYTF.

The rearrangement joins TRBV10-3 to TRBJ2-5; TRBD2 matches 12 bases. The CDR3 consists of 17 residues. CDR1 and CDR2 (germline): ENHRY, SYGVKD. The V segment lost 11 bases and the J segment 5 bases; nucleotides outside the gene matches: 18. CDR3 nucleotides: TGTGCCTCCACCAGAGGACTAGCGGGGACGTTCGGGGAGACCCAGTACTTC. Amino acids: CASTRGLAGTFGETQYF.